This is a list of T cell receptor beta chains from one sample in a study of T-cell memory formation after mild COVID-19. Each CDR3 protein is one row after TCRdb ran MiXCR on the 5' RACE reads. The data hold a few hundred thousand distinct CDR3 sequences, with over 25% observed a single time. The material sequenced was PBMCs or a T cell subset sorted from them (not recorded which). The receptors originated from an adult woman who had mild COVID-19 (a few samples of this study predate the infection). Cell type and time point are not known. Both conserved end residues are part of each CDR3. A D gene is named only where the DNA matches it firmly. Rows may omit the clone size; those that give it use once, few, many or a size class.

NA	TRBJ2-2	TRBD1	TRBV5-5	TGTGCCAGCAGTCTCTGGGACAGGGTAGGCGGCGGGGAGCTGTTTTTT	CASSLWDRVGGGELFF
few	TRBJ1-1	TRBD1	TRBV29-1	TGCAGCGCCCGTGGGGACAGGGGACGGGGCACTGAAGCTTTCTTT	CSARGDRGRGTEAFF
many	TRBJ2-5	NA	TRBV5-1	TGTGCCAGCAGTCCAGGGTCCCAAGAGACCCAGTACTTC	CASSPGSQETQYF
NA	TRBJ1-1	NA	TRBV7-9	TGTGCCAGCAGCTCGCCCATGGGGGAGGCGAGGAACACTGAAGCTTTCTTT	CASSSPMGEARNTEAFF
NA	TRBJ2-5	NA	TRBV12-3/TRBV12-4	TGTGCCAGCAGGAGTGCAGGGACCCAGTACTTC	CASRSAGTQYF
NA	TRBJ1-2	NA	TRBV29-1	TGCAGCGTTGTTTCGGGGTCCCCCTATGGCTACACCTTC	CSVVSGSPYGYTF
few	TRBJ2-3	NA	TRBV10-3	TGTGCCATCAGTGACTGGGGAACAGCAGATACGCAGTATTTT	CAISDWGTADTQYF
few	TRBJ2-5	NA	TRBV6-2/TRBV6-3	TGTGCCAGCAGTTACTTCGGCGGGACAAACCAAGAGACCCAGTACTTC	CASSYFGGTNQETQYF
NA	TRBJ1-2	NA	TRBV12-3/TRBV12-4	TGTGCCAGCAGCGGGACCCACTATGGCTACACCTTC	CASSGTHYGYTF
NA	TRBJ2-3	TRBD1	TRBV4-2	TGTGCCAGCAGCCCGTTCGGGACAGGTATTGGAGATACGCAGTATTTT	CASSPFGTGIGDTQYF
few	TRBJ2-7	NA	TRBV7-9	TGTGCCAGCAGGTCCTCTTTCTCCTACGAGCAGTACTTC	CASRSSFSYEQYF
NA	TRBJ1-6	TRBD1	TRBV5-1	TGCGCCAGCAGCTTGGTGGGACAGGGGAATTCACCCCTCCACTTT	CASSLVGQGNSPLHF
NA	TRBJ2-5	TRBD2	TRBV5-4	TGTGCCAGCAGTATGGGGAGCTTAGCGGGAGGTCGAGAGACCCAGTACTTC	CASSMGSLAGGRETQYF
NA	TRBJ2-2	NA	TRBV24-1	TGTGCCACCAGTGATTTTCTTCGCGGCGGTTTCCACACCGGGGAGCTGTTTTTT	CATSDFLRGGFHTGELFF
NA	TRBJ1-1	NA	TRBV7-2	TGTGCCAGCAGCCGTCTTGAAGCTTTCTTT	CASSRLEAFF
NA	TRBJ2-7	TRBD1	TRBV7-9	TGTGCCAGCAGCGTTAGTGGGACAGGGGGCTACGAGCAGTACTTC	CASSVSGTGGYEQYF
NA	TRBJ2-7	TRBD2	TRBV4-3	TGCGCCAGCAGCCAAGAAGCGGGAGAGGATTACGAGCAGTACTTC	CASSQEAGEDYEQYF
few	TRBJ2-2	NA	TRBV28	TGTGCCAGCAGGCCCCCCCCCACCGGGGAGCTGTTTTTT	CASRPPPTGELFF
few	TRBJ2-7	NA	TRBV7-9	TGTGCCAGCAGCACGGGCAGGGTAACCTACGAGCAGTACTTC	CASSTGRVTYEQYF
few	TRBJ2-4	TRBD1	TRBV7-9	TGTGCCAGCAGCCGGGACAGGGGTGACATTCAGTACTTC	CASSRDRGDIQYF
NA	TRBJ2-2	TRBD2	TRBV7-6	TGTGCCAGCAGCCGGGAGGCCGGGCCCCCCACCGGGGAGCTGTTTTTT	CASSREAGPPTGELFF
few	TRBJ2-2	TRBD2	TRBV6-2/TRBV6-3	TGTGCCAGCAGTTGGATTAGCGGGAGATCCGGGGAGCTGTTTTTT	CASSWISGRSGELFF
many	TRBJ2-1	NA	TRBV12-3/TRBV12-4	TGTGCCAGCAGTTTGGGTCAGGGCCCCTACAATGAGCAGTTCTTC	CASSLGQGPYNEQFF
NA	TRBJ2-3	NA	TRBV4-1	TGCGCCAGCAGCCAATACGGGTGGGGAAATACGCAGTATTTT	CASSQYGWGNTQYF
NA	TRBJ2-4	NA	TRBV7-2	TGTGCCAGCAGCTGGAACCTAGAAGCCAAAAACATTCAGTACTTC	CASSWNLEAKNIQYF
NA	TRBJ2-3	TRBD1	TRBV18	TGTGCCAGCTCGCCTGGACAGGTTCGCACAGATACGCAGTATTTT	CASSPGQVRTDTQYF